The rows below give T cell receptor beta chains drawn from one sample of a study of blood T cell repertoires in COVID-19. The method was immunoSEQ multiplex PCR; TCRdb's version includes in-frame clones alone and lacks a portion of them. The table lists about 370,000 clones, roughly 90% of them singletons. Sequences were obtained from peripheral blood. The receptor source for this set is a woman in her 30s with COVID-19, enrolled during active disease. Both conserved end residues are part of each CDR3. The D gene is left open where the match is weak. Clone size appears in some rows only: once, few, many, or a class for an expanded clone.

J gene	D gene	V gene	clone size	CDR3 protein	CDR3 DNA
TRBJ2-7	TRBD1	TRBV7-2	.	CASSLAGTAYEQYF	TGTGCCAGCAGCTTAGCGGGGACAGCGTACGAGCAGTACTTC
TRBJ2-3	.	TRBV6-5	once	CASRPDRWPDTQYF	TGTGCCAGCAGGCCAGACAGGTGGCCAGATACGCAGTATTTT
TRBJ1-5	.	TRBV6-6	once	CASKRLEPQHF	TGTGCCAGCAAGAGGTTAGAGCCCCAGCATTTT
TRBJ2-5	.	TRBV11-2	.	CASGLSGGLKGIQETQYF	TGTGCCAGCGGTCTTAGCGGAGGCCTAAAGGGGATTCAGGAGACCCAGTACTTC
TRBJ2-1	.	TRBV19	.	CASSILARSSYNEQFF	TGTGCCAGTAGTATCCTAGCGAGGAGCTCCTACAATGAGCAGTTCTTC
TRBJ2-5	TRBD2	TRBV6-5	.	CASRRGGPETQYF	TGTGCCAGCAGACGGGGGGGCCCAGAGACCCAGTACTTC
TRBJ2-3	.	TRBV27	.	CASSYSTGNTDTQYF	TGTGCCAGCAGTTATTCGACAGGTAACACAGATACGCAGTATTTT
TRBJ1-2	TRBD1	TRBV7-9	.	CASSLQGGNNYGYTF	TGTGCCAGCAGCCTACAGGGGGGGAATAACTATGGCTACACCTTC
TRBJ1-4	TRBD1	TRBV6-5	.	CASSRGQGTTKLFF	TGTGCCAGCAGTAGGGGACAGGGGACGACAAAACTGTTTTTT
TRBJ1-6	TRBD1	TRBV25-1	.	CASKGTGPPLHF	TGTGCCAGCAAAGGGACAGGGCCACCCCTCCACTTT
TRBJ2-1	TRBD2	TRBV5-6	.	CASSPTGGYNEQFF	TGTGCCAGCAGCCCGACGGGGGGCTACAATGAGCAGTTCTTC
TRBJ1-5	.	TRBV7-2	few	CASSLISGGGNQPQHF	TGTGCCAGCAGCTTAATTAGCGGGGGTGGCAATCAGCCCCAGCATTTT
TRBJ1-1	.	TRBV7-9	once	CASSGSGGLAFF	TGTGCCAGCAGCGGTTCGGGGGGGCTAGCTTTCTTT
TRBJ2-1	TRBD1	TRBV11-2	.	CASSPDRAYNEQFF	TGTGCCAGCAGCCCCGACAGGGCTTACAATGAGCAGTTCTTC
TRBJ1-2	.	TRBV5-6	.	CASSSGQYGYTF	TGTGCCAGCAGCTCAGGACAGTATGGCTACACCTTC
TRBJ1-4	TRBD1	TRBV6-1	.	CASSDGDRGLAFF	TGTGCCAGCAGTGACGGGGACAGGGGATTGGCGTTTTTT
TRBJ2-7	.	TRBV10-2	once	CASSSRTGTYEQYF	TGCGCCAGCAGTTCACGGACGGGAACCTACGAGCAGTACTTC